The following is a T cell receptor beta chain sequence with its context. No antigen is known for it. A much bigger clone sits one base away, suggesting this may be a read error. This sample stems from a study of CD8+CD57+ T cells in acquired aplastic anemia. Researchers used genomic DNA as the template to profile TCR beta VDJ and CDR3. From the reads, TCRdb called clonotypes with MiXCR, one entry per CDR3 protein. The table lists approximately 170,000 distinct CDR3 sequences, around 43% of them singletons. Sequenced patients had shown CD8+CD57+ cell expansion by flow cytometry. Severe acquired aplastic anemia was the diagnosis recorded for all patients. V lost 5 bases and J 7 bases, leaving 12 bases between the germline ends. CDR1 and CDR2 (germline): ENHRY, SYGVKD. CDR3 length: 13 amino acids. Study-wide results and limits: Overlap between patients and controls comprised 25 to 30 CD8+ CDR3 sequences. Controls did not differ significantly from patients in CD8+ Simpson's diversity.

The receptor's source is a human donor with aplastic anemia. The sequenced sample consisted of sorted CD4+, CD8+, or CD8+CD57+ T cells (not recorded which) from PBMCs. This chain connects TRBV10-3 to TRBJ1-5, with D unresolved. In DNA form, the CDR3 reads TGTGCCATCAGTTCCGAGGAAGGACAGCCCCAGCATTTT. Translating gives CAISSEEGQPQHF.